This is a list of T cell receptor beta chains from one sample in a study of cytomegalovirus exposure and HLA in healthy donors. Clones were read by immunoSEQ multiplex PCR, and TCRdb kept only the in-frame ones, dropping some. The data show roughly 100,000 clones, roughly 80% seen once. The sample comprised PBMCs. The receptor source for this set is a man in his forties in good health and CMV-seronegative. Each CDR3 is given with its conserved first and last residue. The D gene is left open where the match is weak. Where a row states a size, it is once, few, many or the class of an expanded clone; other rows omit it.

D: TRBD1; V: TRBV11-1; size: few; J: TRBJ2-3; DNA: TGTGCCAGCAGCCCCGCTCTTACAGGGGCGACGAGAGATACGCAGTATTTT; CDR3: CASSPALTGATRDTQYF
D: TRBD2; V: TRBV5-1; size: -; J: TRBJ2-5; DNA: TGCGCCAGCTCCGGCCAGCGGGGGGGCACAGAGACCCAGTACTTC; CDR3: CASSGQRGGTETQYF
D: -; V: TRBV7-2; size: -; J: TRBJ2-3; DNA: TGTGCCATCATCCTCAGGGGGGAACGCACAGATACGCAGTATTTT; CDR3: CAIILRGERTDTQYF
D: -; V: TRBV5-6; size: -; J: TRBJ1-5; DNA: TGTGCCAGCAGCTTGTTAAATCAGCCCCAGCATTTT; CDR3: CASSLLNQPQHF
D: -; V: TRBV4-3; size: -; J: TRBJ2-7; DNA: TGCGCCAGCAGCCGATTCCCGGACAGCTTCCGCGAGCAGTACTTC; CDR3: CASSRFPDSFREQYF
D: TRBD1; V: TRBV9; size: few; J: TRBJ2-7; DNA: TGTGCCAGCAGCGTAGGACAGGGTGGATACGAGCAGTACTTC; CDR3: CASSVGQGGYEQYF
D: TRBD1; V: TRBV28; size: -; J: TRBJ1-4; DNA: TGTGCCAGCAGTACCGACAGGGGAGGGAATGAAAAACTGTTTTTT; CDR3: CASSTDRGGNEKLFF
D: TRBD2; V: TRBV11-3; size: -; J: TRBJ2-2; DNA: TGTGCCAGCAGCGCCCGACTAGCGGGAGGGACCGGGGAGCTGTTTTTT; CDR3: CASSARLAGGTGELFF
D: TRBD2; V: TRBV7-9; size: -; J: TRBJ2-1; DNA: TGTGCCAGCAGCCCAGTAGCGGGAGGTCAGGACAATGAGCAGTTCTTC; CDR3: CASSPVAGGQDNEQFF
D: -; V: TRBV27; size: -; J: TRBJ1-5; DNA: TGTGCCAGCAGTTTGGGGAGTTATCAGCCCCAGCATTTT; CDR3: CASSLGSYQPQHF
D: TRBD1; V: TRBV28; size: -; J: TRBJ2-7; DNA: TGTGCCAGCTTTGACAGGGGGTCCTACGAGCAGTACTTC; CDR3: CASFDRGSYEQYF
D: -; V: TRBV9; size: -; J: TRBJ2-1; DNA: TGTGCCAGCAGCGTATCTTATAATGAGCAGTTCTTC; CDR3: CASSVSYNEQFF
D: -; V: TRBV11-2; size: -; J: TRBJ1-6; DNA: TGTGCCAGCAGCCCGGGGAGGACGGCACCCCTCCACTTT; CDR3: CASSPGRTAPLHF
D: TRBD1; V: TRBV25-1; size: -; J: TRBJ1-2; DNA: TGTGCCAGCAGTGCAGGACAGGGGGCGATTGGCTACACCTTC; CDR3: CASSAGQGAIGYTF
D: -; V: TRBV5-4; size: -; J: TRBJ1-1; DNA: TGTGCCAGCAGCTTGGCAGGGAACACTGAAGCTTTCTTT; CDR3: CASSLAGNTEAFF
D: TRBD1; V: TRBV27; size: -; J: TRBJ1-4; DNA: TGTGCCAGCAGTGGGGACAGGGGGGGGCGTGAAAAACTGTTTTTT; CDR3: CASSGDRGGREKLFF
D: TRBD1; V: TRBV30; size: few; J: TRBJ1-5; DNA: TGTGCCTGGACCAGGGGGGATAGCAATCAGCCCCAGCATTTT; CDR3: CAWTRGDSNQPQHF
D: TRBD2; V: TRBV5-4; size: once; J: TRBJ2-7; DNA: TGTGCCAGCAGTCGGACTAGCGGGCCCTACGAGCAGTACTTC; CDR3: CASSRTSGPYEQYF
D: TRBD2; V: TRBV9; size: -; J: TRBJ2-5; DNA: TGTGCCAGCAGCCTGGGTGGTGGAGCGGGGGGGCGGGGAGAGACCCAGTACTTC; CDR3: CASSLGGGAGGRGETQYF
D: -; V: TRBV7-2; size: -; J: TRBJ2-3; DNA: TGTGCCAGCAGCGTAGGACAAGGGGTCGGCACAGATACGCAGTATTTT; CDR3: CASSVGQGVGTDTQYF
D: -; V: TRBV10-1; size: few; J: TRBJ1-3; DNA: TGCGCCAGCAGTGAATCCGGGGAAGCAAACACCATATATTTT; CDR3: CASSESGEANTIYF
D: TRBD1; V: TRBV7-9; size: once; J: TRBJ2-7; DNA: TGTGCCAGCGCGACCGGGACAGGGAACCCCTACGAGCAGTACTTC; CDR3: CASATGTGNPYEQYF
D: -; V: TRBV4-3; size: -; J: TRBJ2-1; DNA: TGCGCCAGCAGCCAAGATCTTGGGCTAAATGAGCAGTTCTTC; CDR3: CASSQDLGLNEQFF
D: TRBD1; V: TRBV10-3; size: -; J: TRBJ2-4; DNA: TGTGCCATCAGTGGGACAGGGGGTAACATTCAGTACTTC; CDR3: CAISGTGGNIQYF
D: -; V: TRBV5-1; size: -; J: TRBJ1-2; DNA: TGCGCCAGCAGCCCCATACCTACGCGGGTTGATGGCTACACCTTC; CDR3: CASSPIPTRVDGYTF
D: -; V: TRBV7-9; size: -; J: TRBJ2-2; DNA: TGTGCCAGCAGCTTAGTTACTAACACCGGGGAGCTGTTTTTT; CDR3: CASSLVTNTGELFF
D: TRBD1; V: TRBV2; size: -; J: TRBJ2-7; DNA: TGTGCCAGCAGTAAACCGACAGGGATATCCTACGAGCAGTACTTC; CDR3: CASSKPTGISYEQYF
D: -; V: TRBV7-8; size: -; J: TRBJ2-5; DNA: TGTGCCAGCAGCAGCTCGCCCCCGGGGGGCTCCTCTACCTTGACCCAGTACTTC; CDR3: CASSSSPPGGSSTLTQYF
D: -; V: TRBV10-1; size: -; J: TRBJ2-3; DNA: TGCGCCAGCAATCGGGTCAGCACAGATACGCAGTATTTT; CDR3: CASNRVSTDTQYF
D: -; V: TRBV4-1; size: -; J: TRBJ2-7; DNA: TGCGCCAGCAGCCAAATCGAGCGCGGCTCCTACGAGCAGTACTTC; CDR3: CASSQIERGSYEQYF
D: -; V: TRBV27; size: -; J: TRBJ2-1; DNA: TGTGCCAGCAGTTCTCGAGTAGAGCAGTTCTTC; CDR3: CASSSRVEQFF
D: TRBD1; V: TRBV7-9; size: -; J: TRBJ2-1; DNA: TGTGCCAGCAGCTTCCCCGACAGGGCTCCAGGCAATGAGCAGTTCTTC; CDR3: CASSFPDRAPGNEQFF
D: TRBD1; V: TRBV18; size: -; J: TRBJ1-2; DNA: TGTGCCAGCTCACCTCGGGACAGGGGGAGCGGCGGCTATGGCTACACCTTC; CDR3: CASSPRDRGSGGYGYTF
D: -; V: TRBV11-2; size: once; J: TRBJ1-1; DNA: TGTGCCAGCCATACTACTGCGGGGTTTAATACTGAAGCTTTCTTT; CDR3: CASHTTAGFNTEAFF
D: -; V: TRBV11-2; size: -; J: TRBJ1-2; DNA: TGTGCCAGCAGCTCATTCCAGGGAACTGGCTACACCTTC; CDR3: CASSSFQGTGYTF
D: -; V: TRBV6-1; size: -; J: TRBJ1-2; DNA: TGTGCCAGCAGTGAATTAGGGGTCAACTATGGCTACACCTTC; CDR3: CASSELGVNYGYTF
D: TRBD1; V: TRBV5-4; size: -; J: TRBJ2-7; DNA: TGTGCCAGCAGAACCGGGACAGGGGGCTACGAGCAGTACTTC; CDR3: CASRTGTGGYEQYF